Listed below are T cell receptor beta chains from one sample, sequenced in a study of T cell repertoires in cytomegalovirus infection. Via MiXCR, TCRdb re-called the reads, giving one row per CDR3 protein. The repertoire holds roughly 230,000 distinct CDR3 sequences, with 17% as singletons. The sequencing sample was made of CD8+ T cells from PBMCs. These TCRs come from a human donor in good health (CMV status not recorded). Some clones in this sample may be carry-over from other donors' samples. Each CDR3 is given with its conserved first and last residue. A D gene is named only where the DNA matches it firmly. Only part of the rows carry a size: once, few, many, or a class if the clone is expanded.

d_call: TRBD2; j_call: TRBJ2-1; v_call: TRBV20-1; clone_size: .; cdr3_aa: CSARYLAGGLLNEQFF; cdr3_nt: TGCAGTGCTAGATATCTAGCGGGGGGGCTCTTGAATGAGCAGTTCTTC
d_call: .; j_call: TRBJ2-3; v_call: TRBV27; clone_size: once; cdr3_aa: CASSFGTIDVADTQYF; cdr3_nt: TGTGCCAGCAGTTTCGGGACAATAGACGTTGCAGATACGCAGTATTTT
d_call: .; j_call: TRBJ2-1; v_call: TRBV9; clone_size: .; cdr3_aa: CASSPPPGSSYNEQFF; cdr3_nt: TGTGCCAGCAGCCCACCCCCCGGCAGCTCCTACAATGAGCAGTTCTTC
d_call: .; j_call: TRBJ2-1; v_call: TRBV29-1; clone_size: many; cdr3_aa: CSVAVYGGRAGANNEQFF; cdr3_nt: TGCAGCGTTGCAGTTTATGGAGGGCGGGCAGGGGCAAACAATGAGCAGTTCTTC
d_call: .; j_call: TRBJ1-2; v_call: TRBV6-2/TRBV6-3; clone_size: many; cdr3_aa: CASSPLGGRNGYTF; cdr3_nt: TGTGCCAGCAGCCCCCTGGGAGGGCGAAATGGCTACACCTTC
d_call: TRBD2; j_call: TRBJ2-5; v_call: TRBV6-6; clone_size: few; cdr3_aa: CASSSSWRGASPGDQETQYF; cdr3_nt: TGTGCCAGCAGTTCGAGTTGGCGGGGGGCCAGCCCCGGGGACCAAGAGACCCAGTACTTC
d_call: TRBD1; j_call: TRBJ1-5; v_call: TRBV7-8; clone_size: many; cdr3_aa: CASSGQGNQPQHF; cdr3_nt: TGTGCCAGCAGCGGACAGGGGAATCAGCCCCAGCATTTT
d_call: TRBD1; j_call: TRBJ1-2; v_call: TRBV6-1; clone_size: many; cdr3_aa: CASSDLTGGIHGYTF; cdr3_nt: TGTGCCAGCAGTGACCTGACAGGGGGAATACATGGCTACACCTTC
d_call: .; j_call: TRBJ2-7; v_call: TRBV27; clone_size: few; cdr3_aa: CASSLYRLSGYEQYF; cdr3_nt: TGTGCCAGCAGTTTATATCGGTTGTCGGGCTACGAGCAGTACTTC
d_call: .; j_call: TRBJ1-5; v_call: TRBV7-9; clone_size: many; cdr3_aa: CASEGGDWESNQPQHF; cdr3_nt: TGTGCCAGCGAGGGGGGAGACTGGGAAAGCAATCAGCCCCAGCATTTT
d_call: .; j_call: TRBJ1-4; v_call: TRBV18; clone_size: .; cdr3_aa: CASSREKGANEKLFF; cdr3_nt: TGTGCCAGCTCTCGGGAGAAAGGGGCAAATGAAAAACTGTTTTTT
d_call: TRBD1; j_call: TRBJ2-3; v_call: TRBV6-6; clone_size: many; cdr3_aa: CASSLRGGRYSSTDTQYF; cdr3_nt: TGTGCCAGCAGTTTACGAGGGGGCCGCTACTCTAGCACAGATACGCAGTATTTT
d_call: TRBD1; j_call: TRBJ1-4; v_call: TRBV29-1; clone_size: .; cdr3_aa: CSVEDSRTGRDEKLFF; cdr3_nt: TGCAGCGTTGAAGATTCCCGGACAGGGAGGGATGAAAAACTGTTTTTT
d_call: .; j_call: TRBJ1-4; v_call: TRBV15; clone_size: many; cdr3_aa: CATSRSDRQPAANEKLFF; cdr3_nt: TGTGCCACCAGCAGATCGGACAGACAGCCCGCGGCTAATGAAAAACTGTTTTTT
d_call: .; j_call: TRBJ2-3; v_call: TRBV12-5; clone_size: .; cdr3_aa: CASGLEYTDTQYF; cdr3_nt: TGTGCTAGTGGTTTGGAATACACAGATACGCAGTATTTT
d_call: TRBD1; j_call: TRBJ2-7; v_call: TRBV5-1; clone_size: .; cdr3_aa: CASSQDRGDGDEQYF; cdr3_nt: TGCGCCAGCAGCCAGGACAGGGGAGATGGTGACGAGCAGTACTTC
d_call: .; j_call: TRBJ2-5; v_call: TRBV7-8; clone_size: few; cdr3_aa: CASSLSVGGETQYF; cdr3_nt: TGTGCCAGCAGCTTAAGTGTGGGGGGAGAGACCCAGTACTTC
d_call: TRBD1; j_call: TRBJ2-1; v_call: TRBV6-4; clone_size: few; cdr3_aa: CASSEAGGDYNEQFF; cdr3_nt: TGTGCCAGCAGTGAAGCAGGGGGCGACTACAATGAGCAGTTCTTC
d_call: .; j_call: TRBJ2-6; v_call: TRBV29-1; clone_size: few; cdr3_aa: CSVEVFGGRDSGANVLTF; cdr3_nt: TGCAGCGTTGAAGTATTTGGTGGGAGAGACTCTGGGGCCAACGTCCTGACTTTC
d_call: .; j_call: TRBJ2-1; v_call: TRBV7-9; clone_size: many; cdr3_aa: CASSLTYGSSYNEQFF; cdr3_nt: TGTGCCAGCAGCTTAACATACGGAAGCTCCTACAATGAGCAGTTCTTC
d_call: .; j_call: TRBJ1-1; v_call: TRBV4-3; clone_size: .; cdr3_aa: CASSHSTAVNTEAFF; cdr3_nt: TGCGCCAGCAGCCACTCGACGGCGGTGAACACTGAAGCTTTCTTT
d_call: .; j_call: TRBJ1-2; v_call: TRBV7-9; clone_size: many; cdr3_aa: CASSLDGGVSYGYTF; cdr3_nt: TGTGCCAGCAGCTTAGATGGGGGGGTCTCCTATGGCTACACCTTC
d_call: .; j_call: TRBJ2-1; v_call: TRBV29-1; clone_size: few; cdr3_aa: CSGVQGSRNEQFF; cdr3_nt: TGCAGCGGCGTTCAGGGGAGCAGGAATGAGCAGTTCTTC
d_call: TRBD1; j_call: TRBJ2-7; v_call: TRBV29-1; clone_size: few; cdr3_aa: CSARDSEGQYF; cdr3_nt: TGCAGCGCTAGGGACAGCGAGGGGCAGTACTTC
d_call: .; j_call: TRBJ2-6; v_call: TRBV5-4; clone_size: .; cdr3_aa: CASSVGSGANVLTF; cdr3_nt: TGTGCCAGCAGCGTGGGCTCTGGGGCCAACGTCCTGACTTTC
d_call: .; j_call: TRBJ1-1; v_call: TRBV27; clone_size: .; cdr3_aa: CASSVGPMNTEAFF; cdr3_nt: TGTGCCAGCAGTGTGGGACCAATGAACACTGAAGCTTTCTTT
d_call: TRBD1; j_call: TRBJ2-2; v_call: TRBV7-8; clone_size: .; cdr3_aa: CASSLALGTGRTGELFF; cdr3_nt: TGTGCCAGCAGCTTAGCCCTCGGGACAGGGCGCACCGGGGAGCTGTTTTTT
d_call: TRBD1; j_call: TRBJ1-4; v_call: TRBV27; clone_size: many; cdr3_aa: CASSEQGARYEKLFF; cdr3_nt: TGTGCCAGCAGCGAGCAGGGGGCTCGATATGAAAAACTGTTTTTT
d_call: .; j_call: TRBJ2-7; v_call: TRBV27; clone_size: once; cdr3_aa: CASGTDQQYF; cdr3_nt: TGTGCCAGCGGGACGGACCAGCAGTACTTC
d_call: .; j_call: TRBJ2-2; v_call: TRBV28; clone_size: .; cdr3_aa: CASITPRDPWNTGELFF; cdr3_nt: TGTGCCAGCATTACCCCCCGGGACCCCTGGAACACCGGGGAGCTGTTTTTT
d_call: .; j_call: TRBJ2-3; v_call: TRBV20-1; clone_size: .; cdr3_aa: CSARDRGEADTQYF; cdr3_nt: TGCAGTGCTAGAGATAGGGGGGAGGCAGATACGCAGTATTTT
d_call: .; j_call: TRBJ1-2; v_call: TRBV20-1; clone_size: .; cdr3_aa: CSANHKTNYGYTF; cdr3_nt: TGCAGTGCAAACCACAAAACTAACTATGGCTACACCTTC
d_call: .; j_call: TRBJ2-5; v_call: TRBV15; clone_size: .; cdr3_aa: CATSRAGPGPDQETQYF; cdr3_nt: TGTGCCACCAGCAGAGCTGGGCCCGGGCCGGATCAAGAGACCCAGTACTTC
d_call: .; j_call: TRBJ1-1; v_call: TRBV19; clone_size: few; cdr3_aa: CASSTGTRAFF; cdr3_nt: TGTGCCAGTAGTACCGGGACTCGAGCTTTCTTT
d_call: .; j_call: TRBJ2-1; v_call: TRBV7-3; clone_size: many; cdr3_aa: CASSASARTDNEQFF; cdr3_nt: TGTGCCAGCAGCGCCAGTGCACGAACCGACAATGAGCAGTTCTTC
d_call: .; j_call: TRBJ2-1; v_call: TRBV19; clone_size: .; cdr3_aa: CASSIRGQFNEQFF; cdr3_nt: TGTGCCAGTAGTATCCGGGGACAATTCAATGAGCAGTTCTTC
d_call: .; j_call: TRBJ2-1; v_call: TRBV27; clone_size: many; cdr3_aa: CASRDTGLTYNEQFF; cdr3_nt: TGTGCCAGCAGGGATACCGGACTTACCTACAATGAGCAGTTCTTC
d_call: TRBD2; j_call: TRBJ2-3; v_call: TRBV5-5; clone_size: few; cdr3_aa: CASSFGSAGGSDTQYF; cdr3_nt: TGTGCCAGCAGCTTCGGCTCAGCGGGGGGTTCAGATACGCAGTATTTT
d_call: .; j_call: TRBJ2-1; v_call: TRBV7-9; clone_size: .; cdr3_aa: CASSLVMAGLGNEQFF; cdr3_nt: TGTGCCAGCAGCTTAGTAATGGCGGGGTTGGGCAATGAGCAGTTCTTC
d_call: .; j_call: TRBJ2-3; v_call: TRBV6-4; clone_size: .; cdr3_aa: CASSETSIRSDTQYF; cdr3_nt: TGTGCCAGCAGTGAGACCTCGATAAGATCGGATACGCAGTATTTT
d_call: .; j_call: TRBJ1-2; v_call: TRBV7-9; clone_size: .; cdr3_aa: CASSQDLDPGYTF; cdr3_nt: TGTGCCAGCAGCCAGGACCTGGACCCTGGCTACACCTTC
d_call: .; j_call: TRBJ1-4; v_call: TRBV12-3/TRBV12-4; clone_size: few; cdr3_aa: CASSFGGGGEKLFF; cdr3_nt: TGTGCCAGCAGTTTTGGGGGCGGTGGGGAAAAACTGTTTTTT
d_call: .; j_call: TRBJ1-2; v_call: TRBV7-9; clone_size: many; cdr3_aa: CASSREAGLHGYTF; cdr3_nt: TGTGCCAGCAGCCGAGAGGCGGGACTCCATGGCTACACCTTC
d_call: .; j_call: TRBJ2-3; v_call: TRBV14; clone_size: few; cdr3_aa: CASSQTDRLRTDTQYF; cdr3_nt: TGTGCCAGCAGCCAGACCGACAGGTTAAGGACAGATACGCAGTATTTT
d_call: TRBD2; j_call: TRBJ2-3; v_call: TRBV29-1; clone_size: many; cdr3_aa: CSVRGTSGADTQYF; cdr3_nt: TGCAGCGTTAGGGGGACTAGCGGAGCCGATACGCAGTATTTT
d_call: TRBD1; j_call: TRBJ1-1; v_call: TRBV7-6; clone_size: many; cdr3_aa: CASQQGTNTEAFF; cdr3_nt: TGTGCCAGCCAACAGGGGACGAACACTGAAGCTTTCTTT
d_call: .; j_call: TRBJ2-3; v_call: TRBV28; clone_size: many; cdr3_aa: CASSLGSLSRTDTQYF; cdr3_nt: TGTGCCAGCAGTTTAGGTAGCCTATCCCGCACAGATACGCAGTATTTT
d_call: TRBD1; j_call: TRBJ1-1; v_call: TRBV25-1; clone_size: .; cdr3_aa: CASSEWDREMNTEAFF; cdr3_nt: TGTGCCAGCAGTGAGTGGGACAGAGAAATGAACACTGAAGCTTTCTTT
d_call: .; j_call: TRBJ2-2; v_call: TRBV4-1; clone_size: .; cdr3_aa: CASSQGNGRNTGELFF; cdr3_nt: TGCGCCAGCAGCCAAGGAAACGGGCGGAACACCGGGGAGCTGTTTTTT
d_call: .; j_call: TRBJ2-1; v_call: TRBV29-1; clone_size: few; cdr3_aa: CSVVGGFRARGYEQFF; cdr3_nt: TGCAGCGTTGTGGGGGGCTTCCGGGCCCGGGGTTATGAGCAGTTCTTC
d_call: .; j_call: TRBJ2-3; v_call: TRBV20-1; clone_size: .; cdr3_aa: CSTGTGDTQYF; cdr3_nt: TGCAGCACGGGGACGGGAGATACGCAGTATTTT